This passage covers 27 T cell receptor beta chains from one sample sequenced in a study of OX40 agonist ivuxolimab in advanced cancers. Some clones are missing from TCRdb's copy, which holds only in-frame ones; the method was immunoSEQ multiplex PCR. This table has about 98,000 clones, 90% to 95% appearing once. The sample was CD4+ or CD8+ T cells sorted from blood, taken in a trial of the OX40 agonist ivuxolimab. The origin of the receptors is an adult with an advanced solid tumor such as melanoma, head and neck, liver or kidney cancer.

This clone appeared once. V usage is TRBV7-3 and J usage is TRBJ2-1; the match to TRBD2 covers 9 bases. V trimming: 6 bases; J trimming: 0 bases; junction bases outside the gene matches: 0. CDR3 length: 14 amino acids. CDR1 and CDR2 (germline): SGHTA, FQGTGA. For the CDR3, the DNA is TGTGCCAGCAGACTAGCGGGCTCCTACAATGAGCAGTTCTTC. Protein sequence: CASRLAGSYNEQFF. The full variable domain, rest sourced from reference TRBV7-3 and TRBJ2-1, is GAGVSQTPSNKVTEKGKYVELRCDPISGHTALYWYRQSLGQGPEFLIYFQGTGAADDSGLPNDRFFAVRPEGSVSTLKIQRTERGDSAVYLCASRLAGSYNEQFFGPGTRLTVL.

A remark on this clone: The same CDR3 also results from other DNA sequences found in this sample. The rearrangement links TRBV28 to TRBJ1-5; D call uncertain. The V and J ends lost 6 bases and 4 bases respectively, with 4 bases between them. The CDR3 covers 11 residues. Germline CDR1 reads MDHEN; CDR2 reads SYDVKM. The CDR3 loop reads CASRSNQPQHF. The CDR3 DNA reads TGTGCCAGCAGATCAAATCAGCCCCAGCATTTT. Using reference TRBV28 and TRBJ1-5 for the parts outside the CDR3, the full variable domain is DVKVTQSSRYLVKRTGEKVFLECVQDMDHENMFWYRQDPGLGLRLIYFSYDVKMKEKGDIPEGYSVSREKKERFSLILESASTNQTSMYLCASRSNQPQHFGDGTRLSIL.

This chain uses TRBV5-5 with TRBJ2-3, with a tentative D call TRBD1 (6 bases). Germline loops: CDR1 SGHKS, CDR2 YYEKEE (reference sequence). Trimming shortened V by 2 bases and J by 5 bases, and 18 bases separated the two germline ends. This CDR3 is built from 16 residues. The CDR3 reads CASSFSLAQGIDTQYF. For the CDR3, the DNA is TGTGCCAGCAGCTTTTCTTTAGCCCAGGGGATAGATACGCAGTATTTT.

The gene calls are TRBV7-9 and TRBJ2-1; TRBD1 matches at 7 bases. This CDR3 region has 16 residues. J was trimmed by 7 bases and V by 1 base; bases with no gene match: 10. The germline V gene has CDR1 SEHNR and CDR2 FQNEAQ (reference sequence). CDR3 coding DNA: TGTGCCAGCAGCTTAGGGCAGGGGGTTATCGGGAATGAGCAGTTCTTC. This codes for CASSLGQGVIGNEQFF.

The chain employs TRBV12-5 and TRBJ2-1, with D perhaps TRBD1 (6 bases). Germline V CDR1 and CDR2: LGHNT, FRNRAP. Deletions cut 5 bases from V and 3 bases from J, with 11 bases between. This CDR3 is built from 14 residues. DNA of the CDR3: TGTGCTAGTGGTCCCCAGGGGAACTACAATGAGCAGTTCTTC. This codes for CASGPQGNYNEQFF.

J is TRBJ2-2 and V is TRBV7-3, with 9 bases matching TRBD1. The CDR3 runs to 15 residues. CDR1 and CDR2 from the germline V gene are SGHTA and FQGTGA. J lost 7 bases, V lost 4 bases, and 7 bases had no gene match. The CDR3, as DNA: TGTGCCAGCAGCTCGTGGGACAGGGCGGACGGGGAGCTGTTTTTT. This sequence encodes CASSSWDRADGELFF.

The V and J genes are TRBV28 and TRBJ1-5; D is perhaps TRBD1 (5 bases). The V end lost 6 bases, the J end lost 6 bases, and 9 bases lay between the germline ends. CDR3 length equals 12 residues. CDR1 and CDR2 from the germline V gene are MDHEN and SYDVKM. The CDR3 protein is CASRQDIQPQHF. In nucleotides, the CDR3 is TGTGCCAGCAGACAGGACATTCAGCCCCAGCATTTT.

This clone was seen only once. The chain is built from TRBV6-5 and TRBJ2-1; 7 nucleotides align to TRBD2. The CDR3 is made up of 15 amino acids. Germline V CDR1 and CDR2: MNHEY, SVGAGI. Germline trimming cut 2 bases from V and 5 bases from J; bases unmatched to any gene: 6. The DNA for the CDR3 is TGTGCCAGCAGTTACGACGGGGGGTACGACAATGAGCAGTTCTTC. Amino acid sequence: CASSYDGGYDNEQFF.

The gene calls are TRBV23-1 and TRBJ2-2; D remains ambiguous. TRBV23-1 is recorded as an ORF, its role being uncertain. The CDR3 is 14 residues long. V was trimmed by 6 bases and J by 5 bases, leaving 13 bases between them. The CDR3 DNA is TGCGCCAGCAGAGGGCCTAACAGTACCGGGGAGCTGTTTTTT. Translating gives CASRGPNSTGELFF.

The CDR3 loop is CASSFGGEQFF. As DNA, the CDR3 is TGTGCCAGCAGCTTCGGGGGTGAGCAGTTCTTC. This chain uses TRBV5-4 with TRBJ2-1; maybe TRBD2 (6 bases). In germline, CDR1 is SGHNT, CDR2 YYREEE (reference sequence). The ends were cut back, 2 bases at V and 9 bases at J, with 6 bases in the middle. The CDR3 length is 11 residues.

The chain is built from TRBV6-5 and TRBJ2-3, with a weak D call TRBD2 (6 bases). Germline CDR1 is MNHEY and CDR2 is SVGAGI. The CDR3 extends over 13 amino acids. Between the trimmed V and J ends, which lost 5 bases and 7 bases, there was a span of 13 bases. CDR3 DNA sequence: TGTGCCAGCAGTGCAACCGGGACTTATACGCAGTATTTT. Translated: CASSATGTYTQYF.

The CDR3 sequence is CASSLGYEQYF. The CDR3, as DNA: TGTGCCAGTAGTCTAGGGTACGAGCAGTACTTC. This rearrangement joins TRBV19 to TRBJ2-7, with D unclear. The CDR3 sequence is 11 residues long. The V end was cut by 5 bases, the J end by 4 bases, with 6 bases between. Germline-derived CDR1 and CDR2 are LNHDA and SQIVND (reference sequence).

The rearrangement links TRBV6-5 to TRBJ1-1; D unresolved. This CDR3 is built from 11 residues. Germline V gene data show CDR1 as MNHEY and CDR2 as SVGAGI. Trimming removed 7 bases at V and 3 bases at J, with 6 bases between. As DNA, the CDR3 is TGTGCCAGCATTCAAGACACTGAAGCTTTCTTT. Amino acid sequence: CASIQDTEAFF.

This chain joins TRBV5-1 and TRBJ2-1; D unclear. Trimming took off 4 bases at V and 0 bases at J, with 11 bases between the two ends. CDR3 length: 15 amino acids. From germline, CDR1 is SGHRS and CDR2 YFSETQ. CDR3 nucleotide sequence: TGCGCCAGCAGCACCGCCTTCAGCTCCTACAATGAGCAGTTCTTC. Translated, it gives CASSTAFSSYNEQFF.

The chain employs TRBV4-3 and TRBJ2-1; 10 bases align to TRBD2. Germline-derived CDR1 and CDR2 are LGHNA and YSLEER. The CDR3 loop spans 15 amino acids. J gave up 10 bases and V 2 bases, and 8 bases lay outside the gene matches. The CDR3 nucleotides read TGCGCCAGCAGCCAAAGCGGAGCGGGAGGGGACGAGCAGTTCTTC. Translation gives CASSQSGAGGDEQFF.

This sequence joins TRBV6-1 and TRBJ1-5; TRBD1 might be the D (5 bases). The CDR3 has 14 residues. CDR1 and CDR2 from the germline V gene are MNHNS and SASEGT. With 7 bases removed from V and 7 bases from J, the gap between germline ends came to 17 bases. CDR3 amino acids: CASTTGTWGQPQHF. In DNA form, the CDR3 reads TGTGCCAGCACAACCGGGACGTGGGGCCAGCCCCAGCATTTT.

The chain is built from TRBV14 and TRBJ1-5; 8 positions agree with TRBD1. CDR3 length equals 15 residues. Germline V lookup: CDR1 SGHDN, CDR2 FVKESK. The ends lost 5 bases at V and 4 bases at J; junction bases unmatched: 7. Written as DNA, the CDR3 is TGTGCCAGCAGCGCCAGGGGGCCAGGAAATCAGCCCCAGCATTTT. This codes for CASSARGPGNQPQHF.

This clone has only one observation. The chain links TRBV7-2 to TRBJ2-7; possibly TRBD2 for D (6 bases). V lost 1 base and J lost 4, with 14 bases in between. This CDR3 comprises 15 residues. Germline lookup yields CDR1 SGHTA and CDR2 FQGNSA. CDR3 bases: TGTGCCAGCAGCTTAGGCGACGCGGGGACTTACGAGCAGTACTTC. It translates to CASSLGDAGTYEQYF.

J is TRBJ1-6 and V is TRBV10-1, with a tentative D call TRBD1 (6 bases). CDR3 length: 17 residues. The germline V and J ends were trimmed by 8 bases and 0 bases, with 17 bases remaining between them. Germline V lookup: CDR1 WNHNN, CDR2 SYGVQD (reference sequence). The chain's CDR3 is CASSDGQNSSYNSPLHF. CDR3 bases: TGCGCCAGCTCCGACGGACAGAACAGCTCCTATAATTCACCCCTCCACTTT.

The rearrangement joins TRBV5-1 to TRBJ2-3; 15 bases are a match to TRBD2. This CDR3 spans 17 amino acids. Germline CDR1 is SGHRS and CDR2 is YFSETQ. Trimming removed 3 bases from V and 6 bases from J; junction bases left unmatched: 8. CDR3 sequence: CASSSGTSGGWADTQYF. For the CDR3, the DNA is TGCGCCAGCAGCTCCGGGACTAGCGGGGGGTGGGCGGATACGCAGTATTTT.

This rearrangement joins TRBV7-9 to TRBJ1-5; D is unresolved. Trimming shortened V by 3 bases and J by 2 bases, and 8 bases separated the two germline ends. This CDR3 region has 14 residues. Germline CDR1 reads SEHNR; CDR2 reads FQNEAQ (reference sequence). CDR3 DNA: TGTGCCAGCAGCTTCGGTTCTCGCAATCAGCCCCAGCATTTT. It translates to CASSFGSRNQPQHF.

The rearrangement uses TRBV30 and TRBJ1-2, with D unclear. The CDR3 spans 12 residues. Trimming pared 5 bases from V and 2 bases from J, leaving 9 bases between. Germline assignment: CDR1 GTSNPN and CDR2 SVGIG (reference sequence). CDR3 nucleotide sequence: TGTGCCTGGCTGGGCTGGAACTATGGCTACACCTTC. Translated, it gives CAWLGWNYGYTF. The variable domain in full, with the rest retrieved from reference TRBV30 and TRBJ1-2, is SQTIHQWPATLVQPVGSPLSLECTVEGTSNPNLYWYRQAAGRGLQLLFYSVGIGQISSEVPQNLSASRPQDRQFILSSKKLLLSDSGFYLCAWLGWNYGYTFGSGTRLTVV.

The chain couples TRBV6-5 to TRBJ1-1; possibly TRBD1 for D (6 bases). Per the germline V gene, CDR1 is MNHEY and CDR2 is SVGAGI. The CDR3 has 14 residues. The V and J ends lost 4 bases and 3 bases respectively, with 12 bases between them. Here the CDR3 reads CASSSRGYYTEAFF. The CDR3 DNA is TGTGCCAGCAGTTCCAGGGGTTATTACACTGAAGCTTTCTTT.

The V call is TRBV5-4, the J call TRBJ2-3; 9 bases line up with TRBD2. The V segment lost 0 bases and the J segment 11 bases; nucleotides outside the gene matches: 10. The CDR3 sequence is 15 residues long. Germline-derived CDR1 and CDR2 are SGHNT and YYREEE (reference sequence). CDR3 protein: CASSLANSGRGVQYF. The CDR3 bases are TGTGCCAGCAGCTTGGCCAATAGCGGGAGAGGGGTGCAGTATTTT.

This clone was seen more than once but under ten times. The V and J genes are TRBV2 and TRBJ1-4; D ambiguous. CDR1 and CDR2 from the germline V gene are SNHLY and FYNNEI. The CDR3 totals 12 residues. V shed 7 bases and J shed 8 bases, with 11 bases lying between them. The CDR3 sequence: CASISTGEKLFF. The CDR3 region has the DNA TGTGCCAGCATTAGCACGGGAGAAAAACTGTTTTTT.

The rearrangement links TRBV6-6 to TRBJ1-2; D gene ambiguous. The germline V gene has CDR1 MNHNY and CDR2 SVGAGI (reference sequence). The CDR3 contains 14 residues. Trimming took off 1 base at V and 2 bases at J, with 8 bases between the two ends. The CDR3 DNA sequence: TGTGCCAGCAGTTACTACAGAACGAACTATGGCTACACCTTC. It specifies CASSYYRTNYGYTF.

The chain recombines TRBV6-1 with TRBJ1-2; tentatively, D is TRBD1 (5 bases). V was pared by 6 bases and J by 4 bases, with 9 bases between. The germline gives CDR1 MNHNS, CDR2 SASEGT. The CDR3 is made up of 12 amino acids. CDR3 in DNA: TGTGCCAGCAGGTGGGGCCGCTATGGCTACACCTTC. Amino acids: CASRWGRYGYTF.